The next 5 T cell receptor beta chains were all read from a single sample in a study of OX40 agonist ivuxolimab in advanced cancers. Method: immunoSEQ multiplex PCR; TCRdb's copy keeps in-frame clones and lacks some. This sample has some 110,000 clones, with around 93% found just once. The sequencing here drew on CD4+ or CD8+ T cells sorted from blood, taken in a trial of the OX40 agonist ivuxolimab. The receptor set was obtained from an adult with an advanced solid tumor such as melanoma, head and neck, liver or kidney cancer.

The chain has TRBV6-6 and TRBJ2-2; D may be TRBD2 (5 bases). Germline V CDR1 and CDR2: MNHNY, SVGAGI (reference sequence). Trimming removed 2 bases from V and 5 bases from J, with 9 bases in between. The CDR3 is made up of 14 amino acids. In nucleotides, the CDR3 is TGTGCCAGCAGTTACCCGCGAGGGACCGGGGAGCTGTTTTTT. Its protein is CASSYPRGTGELFF.

The table lists this clone with a few counts. This chain uses TRBV28 with TRBJ1-6, with D possibly TRBD1 on 6 matching bases. CDR1 and CDR2 from the germline V gene are MDHEN and SYDVKM. V was cut by 3 bases and J by 3 bases, with 9 bases left in between. The CDR3 runs 15 residues. The CDR3 loop reads CASSLQGIYNSPLHF. CDR3 in DNA: TGTGCCAGCAGTTTGCAGGGGATCTATAATTCACCCCTCCACTTT.

The V call is TRBV25-1, the J call TRBJ1-6, with a weak D call TRBD1 (5 bases). The ends were cut back, 5 bases at V and 6 bases at J, with 8 bases in the middle. There are 13 residues in the CDR3. Germline CDR1 and CDR2: MGHDK and SYGVNS. The CDR3 DNA reads TGTGCCAGCAGTCGGGACCTTAATTCACCCCTCCACTTT. As protein: CASSRDLNSPLHF.

A remark on this clone: A read error may produce the germline difference seen at one junction end. V is TRBV9 and J is TRBJ1-1; D gene uncertain. Germline V gives CDR1 SGDLS, CDR2 YYNGEE. The CDR3 extends over 15 amino acids. CDR3 residues: CASSVAAAQNAEAFF. As DNA, the CDR3 is TGTGCCAGCAGCGTAGCGGCAGCCCAGAACGCTGAAGCTTTCTTT. Combining the CDR3 with reference TRBV9 and TRBJ1-1 gives the whole variable domain DSGVTQTPKHLITATGQRVTLRCSPRSGDLSVYWYQQSLDQGLQFLIQYYNGEERAKGNILERFSAQQFPDLHSELNLSSLELGDSALYFCASSVAAAQNAEAFFGQGTRLTVV.

J is TRBJ2-7 and V is TRBV7-8; 7 bases agree with TRBD2. Germline assignment: CDR1 SGHVS and CDR2 FQNEAQ. This CDR3 region has 16 residues. V gave up 1 base and J gave up 8 bases; unmatched junction bases: 14. CDR3: CASSLGGGSAPGKQYF. As DNA, the CDR3 is TGTGCCAGCAGCTTAGGTGGCGGGAGCGCGCCCGGCAAGCAGTACTTC. Together with reference TRBV7-8 and TRBJ2-7, the CDR3 gives the full variable domain: GAGVSQSPRYKVAKRGQDVALRCDPISGHVSLFWYQQALGQGPEFLTYFQNEAQLDKSGLPSDRFFAERPEGSVSTLKIQRTQQEDSAVYLCASSLGGGSAPGKQYFGPGTRLTVT.